A selection of T cell receptor beta chains follows, all from one sample in a study of T cells in tuberculosis. Only in-frame clones appear in the TCRdb table, and some are missing; sequencing was by immunoSEQ multiplex PCR. The repertoire holds approximately 88,000 clones, with about nine tenths as singletons. Material: CD1b-GMM tetramer-negative cells sorted from PBMCs. The receptor set was obtained from an adult woman with latent tuberculosis. CDR3s include the opening cysteine and the closing phenylalanine or tryptophan. A D gene is named only where the DNA matches it firmly. Clone sizes are given selectively: once, few, many, or a class where the clone is expanded.

TRBJ1-2 - - TRBV7-9 TGTGCCAGCAGCTTAGGGCGGCTGGGCAGGGCGAACTATGGCTACACCTTC CASSLGRLGRANYGYTF
TRBJ1-5 few - TRBV4-1 TGTGCCAGCAGCCATGCGACGGGTCCAGAGCCCCAGCATTTT CASSHATGPEPQHF
TRBJ2-7 - TRBD1 TRBV7-6 TGTGCCAGCAGCCAGGGACAGGGATCCTACGAGCAGTACTTC CASSQGQGSYEQYF
TRBJ1-2 - - TRBV27 TGTGCCAGCAGTTTAACAGGGCTAGGGTATGGCTACACCTTC CASSLTGLGYGYTF
TRBJ1-2 once - TRBV5-1 TGCGCCAGCAGCTTGGTGGGGGGGGCAAACTATGGCTACACCTTC CASSLVGGANYGYTF
TRBJ2-1 - TRBD2 TRBV5-1 TGCGCCAGCAGCTTAGCGGGGTCGGGCAATGAGCAGTTCTTC CASSLAGSGNEQFF
TRBJ2-2 once - TRBV19 TGTGCCAGTAGCATCAGGACACAGGGCTCCGGGGAGCTGTTTTTT CASSIRTQGSGELFF
TRBJ1-5 - - TRBV6-1 TGTGCCAGCAGTTATACCGCGAATCAGCCCCAGCATTTT CASSYTANQPQHF
TRBJ2-3 - TRBD2 TRBV29-1 TGCAGCGTTGATGGGAGACTAGCGGTAACAGATACGCAGTATTTT CSVDGRLAVTDTQYF
TRBJ1-1 - - TRBV5-1 TGCGCCAGCAGTCAACCAGGGGTCACTGAAGCTTTCTTT CASSQPGVTEAFF
TRBJ2-3 - - TRBV2 TGTGCCAGCAGTGAGGCCCTGTTCAGCGCCCCTAGCACAGATACGCAGTATTTT CASSEALFSAPSTDTQYF
TRBJ2-3 - TRBD1 TRBV5-1 TGCGCCAGCAGCCCCACTAGACAGGGGGCCGGCACAGATACGCAGTATTTT CASSPTRQGAGTDTQYF
TRBJ2-3 - TRBD2 TRBV5-1 TGCGCCAGCAGCTTGGTAGGCGGGGGGGCCCGCGCAGATACGCAGTATTTT CASSLVGGGARADTQYF
TRBJ2-3 few TRBD1 TRBV6-4 TGTGCCAGCAGAATACAGGGGGCTAGCACAGATACGCAGTATTTT CASRIQGASTDTQYF
TRBJ2-3 - - TRBV6-5 TGTGCCAGCAGTTACTCGGTACAAGGCGGAGATACGCAGTATTTT CASSYSVQGGDTQYF
TRBJ2-2 - TRBD2 TRBV19 TGTGCCAGTAGTATTTCTCTAGCGGGGGCGAACACCGGGGAGCTGTTTTTT CASSISLAGANTGELFF
TRBJ2-2 - - TRBV5-4 TGTGCCAGCAGCCACAGGGCCGCGAACACCGGGGAGCTGTTTTTT CASSHRAANTGELFF
TRBJ2-2 - - TRBV28 TGTGCCAGCAGGGCGGGTGGCACCGGGGAGCTGTTTTTT CASRAGGTGELFF
TRBJ2-1 - TRBD2 TRBV18 TGTGCCAGCTCACCACGAGGACTAGCGGGGGGGAGCTCCTACAATGAGCAGTTCTTC CASSPRGLAGGSSYNEQFF
TRBJ2-3 - TRBD1 TRBV14 TGTGCCAGCAGCCAGGGGGACAGGCATACGCAGTATTTT CASSQGDRHTQYF
TRBJ1-4 - TRBD1 TRBV13 TGTGCCAGCAGCGAGCGGACAGGGGGTAATGAAAAACTGTTTTTT CASSERTGGNEKLFF
TRBJ2-3 - TRBD2 TRBV9 TGTGCCAGCAGCGACTGCCTACCATATCCGACGGCTAGCGGGGGCCCAAGCACGCAGTATTTT CASSDCLPYPTASGGPSTQYF
TRBJ2-1 - TRBD2 TRBV6-5 TGTGCCAGCAGTCCACGGATAGCGGGGGGGAATGAGCAGTTCTTC CASSPRIAGGNEQFF
TRBJ1-3 - TRBD1 TRBV19 TGTGCCAGTAGTCCTGACAGGGCGGACACCATATATTTT CASSPDRADTIYF
TRBJ2-3 - - TRBV19 TGTGCCAGTAGTCTCTGGACAAGCACAGATACGCAGTATTTT CASSLWTSTDTQYF
TRBJ1-1 - - TRBV7-2 TGTGCCAGCAGCCCGGGCGGGGCGGTTGAAGCTTTCTTT CASSPGGAVEAFF
TRBJ2-5 - TRBD1 TRBV27 TGTGCCAGCAGCGGGACAGACACGGGAGAGACCCAGTACTTC CASSGTDTGETQYF
TRBJ1-1 - - TRBV11-2 TGTGCCAGCAGCTTAGACAGTAACACTGAAGCTTTCTTT CASSLDSNTEAFF
TRBJ2-2 once - TRBV5-4 TGTGCCAGCAGCTTGGAGTTACTACAGGGCCCCGGGGAGCTGTTTTTT CASSLELLQGPGELFF
TRBJ1-2 - TRBD1 TRBV11-2 TGTGCCAGCAGCTTAGATCTAGGTTACAGGGGGCCTGGCTACACCTTC CASSLDLGYRGPGYTF
TRBJ2-2 - TRBD2 TRBV7-2 TGTGCCAGCAGCTCGACTAGCGCATCCGGGGAGCTGTTTTTT CASSSTSASGELFF
TRBJ2-3 - TRBD2 TRBV2 TGTGCCAGCAGCGGACTAGCGGGGGGGCTCTCTACAGATACGCAGTATTTT CASSGLAGGLSTDTQYF
TRBJ1-2 - - TRBV28 TGTGCCAGCGGGCGAACCGGCTACACCTTC CASGRTGYTF
TRBJ2-2 - - TRBV7-2 TGTGCCAGCAGCTTAGCCTCGTATCGTAGTGCAGGAAGGAACACCGGGGAGCTGTTTTTT CASSLASYRSAGRNTGELFF
TRBJ1-2 - - TRBV27 TGTGCCAGCAGGCGAGGTAATGGAGGAGCGGGTGGCTACACCTTC CASRRGNGGAGGYTF
TRBJ1-4 - - TRBV5-8 TGTGCCACCGGTTTGACGGGAGATGAAAAACTGTTTTTT CATGLTGDEKLFF
TRBJ2-7 - TRBD1 TRBV7-6 TGTGCCAGCAGCTTAGCTACCGGGACAGGCTCCTACGAGCAGTACTTC CASSLATGTGSYEQYF
TRBJ2-3 - TRBD1 TRBV16 TGTGCCAGCAGCCCTCGACAGGGGACGCAGTATTTT CASSPRQGTQYF
TRBJ1-4 few - TRBV27 TGTGCCAGCAGTTTCCCGGGTGCTCAAGCAACTAATGAAAAACTGTTTTTT CASSFPGAQATNEKLFF
TRBJ1-6 - - TRBV7-2 TGTGCCAGCAGCTTAGCCCAACGGGGTTCACCCCTCCACTTT CASSLAQRGSPLHF
TRBJ2-2 - TRBD2 TRBV11-2 TGTGCCAGCAGCTTAGTTTCCAGCGGGGGGACCGGGGAGCTGTTTTTT CASSLVSSGGTGELFF
TRBJ2-7 - - TRBV14 TGTGCCAGCAGCCATCACAGCTACTACGAGCAGTACTTC CASSHHSYYEQYF
TRBJ1-1 - TRBD1 TRBV10-3 TGTGCCATCAGTGAGAGGACAGGGCAGGCGAACACTGAAGCTTTCTTT CAISERTGQANTEAFF
TRBJ2-1 few TRBD2 TRBV6-4 TGTGCCAGCAGTACTAGCGGGGGGGCCAATGAGCAGTTCTTC CASSTSGGANEQFF
TRBJ1-5 - - TRBV6-1 TGTGCCAGCAGTGAAGACCGGAGGGAGAATCAGCCCCAGCATTTT CASSEDRRENQPQHF
TRBJ2-3 - TRBD2 TRBV27 TGTGCCAGCAGGAATAGATTCGGGACTAGCGGGGGGTCGGCAGATACGCAGTATTTT CASRNRFGTSGGSADTQYF
TRBJ2-3 - TRBD2 TRBV9 TGTGCCAGCAGCGTTGTAGCGGGGGGTATGGGCACAGATACGCAGTATTTT CASSVVAGGMGTDTQYF
TRBJ2-1 - - TRBV7-9 TGTGCCAGCAGCTTAATAAAGAGCCTGGGCAGGCCCAATGAGCAGTTCTTC CASSLIKSLGRPNEQFF
TRBJ2-1 - TRBD2 TRBV7-2 TGTGCCAGCAGCCAACTAGCGGGGGGGCCTTACAATGAGCAGTTCTTC CASSQLAGGPYNEQFF
TRBJ1-3 - TRBD1 TRBV6-5 TGTGCCAGCACTCCGACAGGGGCTGGAAACACCATATATTTT CASTPTGAGNTIYF
TRBJ2-5 - - TRBV4-3 TGCGCCAGCAGCCAGGGGGCGAGGGTCGAGACCCAGTACTTC CASSQGARVETQYF
TRBJ1-1 - - TRBV30 TGTGCCTGGAGCGGACAGACAAACACTGAAGCTTTCTTT CAWSGQTNTEAFF
TRBJ1-1 - - TRBV11-2 TGTGCCAGCAGCTTAGATTATTCAGGGGAGGAAGCTTTCTTT CASSLDYSGEEAFF